These 15 T cell receptor beta chains originate from one sample sequenced in a study of cytomegalovirus exposure and HLA in healthy donors. Use of 60 Vbeta and 13 Jbeta primers characterized the PCR. The data were produced by immunoSEQ multiplex PCR, yet TCRdb's version contains in-frame clones alone and is incomplete. The sample has around 190,000 clones; roughly three quarters are singletons. Sequencing was carried out using PBMCs. Receptors were obtained from a woman aged 18-35 years in good health and CMV-seronegative.

CDR3 amino acids: CASSSTGETEAFF. The CDR3 DNA reads as TGCGCCAGCAGCTCTACAGGGGAAACTGAAGCTTTCTTT. The chain joins TRBV5-1 to TRBJ1-1, with TRBD1 matching 7 bases. V trimming: 3 bases; J trimming: 5 bases; junction bases outside the gene matches: 4. The CDR3 sequence is 13 residues long. The germline V gene encodes CDR1 SGHRS and CDR2 YFSETQ.

The J gene is TRBJ2-1, the V gene TRBV18; no definite D call. The germline V gene encodes CDR1 KGHSH and CDR2 LQKENI. The CDR3 has 15 amino acids. V was clipped by 3 bases and J by 0 bases, with 9 bases between them. The CDR3 nucleotides read TGTGCCAGCTCACCTGCCAGGATCTCCTACAATGAGCAGTTCTTC. It encodes CASSPARISYNEQFF.

This chain uses TRBV7-8 with TRBJ1-1; D not resolved. The CDR3 is made up of 12 amino acids. The germline V gene encodes CDR1 SGHVS and CDR2 FQNEAQ. V lost 5 bases and J 1 base, leaving 5 bases between the germline ends. Written as DNA, the CDR3 is TGTGCCAGCAGCCCCTCGAACACTGAAGCTTTCTTT. This gives the protein CASSPSNTEAFF.

The chain uses TRBV19 and TRBJ1-5; 7 bases are shared with TRBD1. The CDR3 has 15 amino acids. Germline V CDR1 and CDR2: LNHDA, SQIVND (reference sequence). V lost 7 bases, J lost 4 bases, and 10 bases stayed unmatched. The CDR3 DNA is TGTGCCAGTAAAGGGGGCACATGGGGTAATCAGCCCCAGCATTTT. It encodes CASKGGTWGNQPQHF.

The chain combines TRBV4-3 with TRBJ2-5; TRBD2 agrees at 10 bases. J lost 4 bases, V lost 4 bases, and 9 bases had no gene match. This CDR3 contains 16 residues. Germline V CDR1 and CDR2: LGHNA, YSLEER. CDR3 region: CASSPRGLAGGETQYF. CDR3 DNA sequence: TGCGCCAGCAGCCCAAGGGGATTAGCGGGAGGAGAGACCCAGTACTTC.

This clone was seen once. The V gene is TRBV7-9, the J gene TRBJ1-4; D gene unclear. The V gene's germline CDR1 is SEHNR and CDR2 FQNEAQ (reference sequence). Deletions cut 8 bases from V and 4 bases from J, with 20 bases between. The CDR3 has 16 amino acids. CDR3 residues: CASQSARMGGNEKLFF. The CDR3 DNA is TGTGCCAGCCAATCTGCCAGGATGGGTGGTAATGAAAAACTGTTTTTT.

This chain joins TRBV18 and TRBJ1-5; TRBD1 is a possible D gene (5 bases). The germline V gene has CDR1 KGHSH and CDR2 LQKENI. The CDR3 loop spans 16 amino acids. V gave up 4 bases and J gave up 0 bases, with 13 bases separating them. CDR3 in amino acids: CASSRSGVLSNQPQHF. The CDR3 bases are TGTGCCAGCTCACGTTCGGGGGTACTTAGCAATCAGCCCCAGCATTTT.

V usage is TRBV6-4 and J usage is TRBJ1-2, with D possibly matching TRBD1 (5 bases). The germline V gene has CDR1 MRHNA and CDR2 SNTAGT. The CDR3 has 12 residues. V lost 10 bases to trimming and J lost 2 bases, with 11 bases between them. The CDR3 protein is CATSTDNYGYTF. The CDR3, as DNA: TGTGCCACCTCGACAGACAACTATGGCTACACCTTC.

This chain links TRBV7-2 with TRBJ2-7, with TRBD2 identical over 8 bases. V shed 6 bases and J 0 bases; nucleotides not matched to a gene: 4. The CDR3 has 14 residues. Per germline, CDR1 SGHTA and CDR2 FQGNSA. The CDR3 nucleotides read TGTGCCAGCAGGCGGGGGGCCGGCTCCTACGAGCAGTACTTC. The encoded protein is CASRRGAGSYEQYF.

The V and J genes are TRBV28 and TRBJ1-2; D possibly corresponds to TRBD1 (6 bases). V was clipped by 6 bases and J by 1 base, with 21 bases between them. CDR3 length equals 17 residues. Germline V CDR1 and CDR2: MDHEN, SYDVKM. The CDR3 loop reads CASRPGGVGAFNYGYTF. CDR3 coding DNA: TGTGCCAGCAGGCCTGGGGGGGTGGGGGCATTTAACTATGGCTACACCTTC.

This chain links TRBV30 with TRBJ2-2; TRBD1 might be the D (5 bases). Germline V gives CDR1 GTSNPN, CDR2 SVGIG (reference sequence). This CDR3 region has 14 residues. Trimming took 5 bases from V and 7 from J, leaving 17 bases between them. The CDR3 is CAWAWGAISGELFF. CDR3 bases: TGTGCCTGGGCATGGGGCGCCATAAGCGGGGAGCTGTTTTTT. The variable domain in full, completed from reference TRBV30 and TRBJ2-2, reads SQTIHQWPATLVQPVGSPLSLECTVEGTSNPNLYWYRQAAGRGLQLLFYSVGIGQISSEVPQNLSASRPQDRQFILSSKKLLLSDSGFYLCAWAWGAISGELFFGEGSRLTVL.

This clone was counted once. The chain carries TRBV10-1 and TRBJ2-7; 12 bases match TRBD2. V lost 2 bases to trimming and J lost 3 bases; unmatched junction nucleotides: 2. In germline, CDR1 is WNHNN, CDR2 SYGVQD (reference sequence). The CDR3 loop spans 15 amino acids. CDR3 DNA: TGCGCCAGCAGTGAGGCTAGCGGGGGGGTCTACGAGCAGTACTTC. Amino acid sequence: CASSEASGGVYEQYF.

This clone was seen only a few times. V gene TRBV5-1 combines with J gene TRBJ1-1, with 7 bases identical to TRBD1. The V gene end was trimmed by 4 bases and the J gene end by 1 base; junction bases not matched to a gene: 4. The CDR3 runs 14 residues. Germline CDR1 is SGHRS and CDR2 is YFSETQ. CDR3 sequence: CASSTGTANTEAFF. In DNA form, the CDR3 reads TGCGCCAGCAGCACCGGGACAGCGAACACTGAAGCTTTCTTT. The full variable domain, completed using reference TRBV5-1 and TRBJ1-1, is KAGVTQTPRYLIKTRGQQVTLSCSPISGHRSVSWYQQTPGQGLQFLFEYFSETQRNKGNFPGRFSGRQFSNSRSEMNVSTLELGDSALYLCASSTGTANTEAFFGQGTRLTVV.

This clone was observed a single time. The chain links TRBV18 to TRBJ2-5, with TRBD1 identical over 7 bases. The length of the CDR3 is 16 residues. CDR1 and CDR2 from the germline V gene are KGHSH and LQKENI. Trimming cost V 3 bases and J 1 base; bases outside gene matches: 8. The CDR3 sequence: CASSPPGQLFQETQYF. The CDR3, as DNA: TGTGCCAGCTCACCTCCGGGACAGCTTTTCCAAGAGACCCAGTACTTC.

The chain combines TRBV6-4 with TRBJ2-2; D gene ambiguous. Trimming left V 6 bases short and J 0 bases short, with 8 bases between. Germline lookup yields CDR1 MRHNA and CDR2 SNTAGT. The CDR3 totals 14 residues. CDR3 coding DNA: TGTGCCAGCAGACCTACGTCGAACACCGGGGAGCTGTTTTTT. This encodes CASRPTSNTGELFF.